The 19 T cell receptor beta chains reported below all come from one sample, sequenced in a study of T cell responses to AZD1222 COVID-19 vaccine. Produced via immunoSEQ multiplex PCR; TCRdb's table is partial and in-frame only. The sample contains about 140,000 clones, roughly 90% of which appear only once. Sample: peripheral blood, taken on day 0 of AZD1222 vaccination. These receptors were taken from an adult in good health.

The V gene is TRBV29-1, the J gene TRBJ1-1, with TRBD1 as a possible D gene (6 bases). V lost 5 bases and J 5 bases, leaving 9 bases between the germline ends. Germline V gene sequence: CDR1 SQVTM, CDR2 ANQGSEA. The CDR3 extends over 11 amino acids. The CDR3 loop reads CSVRTATEAFF. The DNA of the CDR3 is TGCAGCGTTCGGACAGCTACTGAAGCTTTCTTT.

This clone was counted once. The V call is TRBV9, the J call TRBJ2-1; 7 bases agree with TRBD2. The germline gives CDR1 SGDLS, CDR2 YYNGEE. The CDR3 contains 16 residues. V trimming: 0 bases; J trimming: 2 bases; junction bases outside the gene matches: 5. The CDR3, as DNA: TGTGCCAGCAGCGTAGTTAGCGGGTCGGCCTACAATGAGCAGTTCTTC. Protein: CASSVVSGSAYNEQFF.

The gene calls are TRBV27 and TRBJ2-3; TRBD2 agrees at 7 bases. Looked up from germline, CDR1 is MNHEY and CDR2 is SMNVEV (reference sequence). The CDR3 extends over 17 amino acids. V dropped 5 bases and J dropped 1; count of bases not matched to a gene: 12. DNA of the CDR3: TGTGCCAGCAGTCCAAGGACTAGGAATGCGCGCACAGATACGCAGTATTTT. Encoded protein: CASSPRTRNARTDTQYF.

The chain joins TRBV19 to TRBJ1-1; unclear D gene. From germline, CDR1 is LNHDA and CDR2 SQIVND (reference sequence). This CDR3 has 14 residues. Deletions cut 3 bases from V and 4 bases from J, with 12 bases between. The CDR3 is CASSIARRTTEAFF. The CDR3 region has the DNA TGTGCCAGTAGTATTGCCAGGAGAACCACTGAAGCTTTCTTT.

The chain links TRBV28 to TRBJ1-3; 8 nucleotides align to TRBD1. Trimming removed 6 bases from V and 1 base from J; junction bases left unmatched: 2. From germline, CDR1 is MDHEN and CDR2 SYDVKM. This CDR3 region has 14 residues. CDR3 sequence: CASRRTGSGNTIYF. In nucleotides, the CDR3 is TGTGCCAGCAGGAGGACAGGGTCTGGAAACACCATATATTTT. The variable domain in full, completed from reference TRBV28 and TRBJ1-3, reads DVKVTQSSRYLVKRTGEKVFLECVQDMDHENMFWYRQDPGLGLRLIYFSYDVKMKEKGDIPEGYSVSREKKERFSLILESASTNQTSMYLCASRRTGSGNTIYFGEGSWLTVV.

This clone was seen a handful of times. The chain is built from TRBV5-1 and TRBJ2-1, with 13 bases that match TRBD2. The length of the CDR3 is 15 residues. Germline CDR1 reads SGHRS; CDR2 reads YFSETQ. The V segment lost 4 bases and the J segment 6 bases; nucleotides outside the gene matches: 4. CDR3 loop: CASSGGLAGLNEQFF. As DNA, the CDR3 is TGCGCCAGCAGCGGGGGACTAGCGGGGCTCAATGAGCAGTTCTTC.

The genes are TRBV3-1 (or the pseudogene TRBV3-2) and TRBJ1-4; no definite D call. Germline CDR1 reads LGHDT; CDR2 reads YNNKEL (reference sequence). The CDR3 loop spans 13 amino acids. Trimming cost V 4 bases and J 6 bases, with 9 bases left between them. CDR3 nucleotide sequence: TGTGCCAGCAGCCCTCCTGGGTATGAAAAACTGTTTTTT. Its translation is CASSPPGYEKLFF.

The chain recombines TRBV6-6 with TRBJ1-5; no clear D gene. Per the germline V gene, CDR1 is MNHNY and CDR2 is SVGAGI (reference sequence). The V and J ends lost 6 bases and 2 bases respectively, with 17 bases between them. The CDR3 covers 16 residues. CDR3 sequence (DNA): TGTGCCAGCAGCCCTCTGAAAACTGTTGGCAATCAGCCCCAGCATTTT. It codes for CASSPLKTVGNQPQHF.

V is TRBV5-1 and J is TRBJ2-1, with 11 bases lining up with TRBD1. V gave up 4 bases and J gave up 5 bases; unmatched junction bases: 8. Germline V gene lookup returns CDR1 SGHRS and CDR2 YFSETQ. This CDR3 has 16 residues. CDR3 sequence: CASSPRTGGANNEQFF. The CDR3 bases are TGCGCCAGCAGCCCGAGGACAGGGGGCGCGAACAATGAGCAGTTCTTC.

The CDR3: CASSLQVQETQYF. In DNA, the CDR3 is TGTGCCAGCAGCTTACAGGTTCAAGAGACCCAGTACTTC. The chain employs TRBV7-9 and TRBJ2-5; D is unclear. The germline V gene encodes CDR1 SEHNR and CDR2 FQNEAQ (reference sequence). The CDR3 is 13 amino acids. V shed 2 bases and J shed 2 bases, with 6 bases lying between them.

The chain couples TRBV15 to TRBJ1-1; 7 nucleotides agree with TRBD1. After removal of 0 bases from V and 5 bases from J, the junction contained 9 bases not matched to a gene. There are 16 residues in the CDR3. The germline V gene encodes CDR1 LNHNV and CDR2 YYDKDF (reference sequence). Here the CDR3 reads CATSRDQTGTRTEAFF. The CDR3 DNA sequence: TGTGCCACCAGCAGAGATCAGACAGGGACAAGGACTGAAGCTTTCTTT.

This chain connects TRBV3-1 (or the pseudogene TRBV3-2) to TRBJ1-2, with unresolved D. With 3 bases removed from V and 5 bases from J, the gap between germline ends came to 13 bases. In germline, CDR1 is LGHDT, CDR2 YNNKEL (reference sequence). This CDR3 spans 14 amino acids. CDR3 bases: TGTGCCAGCAGCCACCGGGAGGACCGATATGGCTACACCTTC. Translation gives CASSHREDRYGYTF.

The J gene is TRBJ2-7, the V gene TRBV7-9; D might be TRBD1 (5 bases). Germline-derived CDR1 and CDR2 are SEHNR and FQNEAQ (reference sequence). The CDR3 extends over 13 amino acids. V gave up 3 bases and J gave up 3 bases, with 9 bases separating them. The CDR3 nucleotides read TGTGCCAGCAGCTTTGGCAGGGACTACGAGCAGTACTTC. Translated, it gives CASSFGRDYEQYF.

CDR3 residues: CASSPTLGPRDLRGNEQFF. CDR3 sequence (DNA): TGTGCCAGCTCACCGACGTTGGGACCTCGGGACCTTCGGGGCAATGAGCAGTTCTTC. The chain couples TRBV18 to TRBJ2-1; either TRBD1 or TRBD2 may fit D (5 bases each). V dropped 3 bases and J dropped 6 bases, with 27 bases sitting between them. Germline V CDR1 and CDR2: KGHSH, LQKENI. The CDR3 covers 19 residues.

The chain joins TRBV28 to TRBJ1-2; the D gene is possibly TRBD1 (6 bases). There are 14 residues in the CDR3. CDR1 MDHEN and CDR2 SYDVKM come from the germline V gene. The V and J ends lost 2 bases and 8 bases respectively, with 15 bases between them. Written as DNA, the CDR3 is TGTGCCAGCAGTTTAGACCCAAAGGGGGGCGGCTACACCTTC. It codes for CASSLDPKGGGYTF.

The chain links TRBV6-1 to TRBJ2-3; D remains ambiguous. V was shortened by 2 bases and J by 2 bases, with 8 bases between the two germline ends. In germline, CDR1 is MNHNS, CDR2 SASEGT. This CDR3 region has 14 residues. The CDR3, as DNA: TGTGCCAGCAGTGAATCGGTGATCACAGATACGCAGTATTTT. This translates into CASSESVITDTQYF.

DNA for the CDR3: TGTGCCAGTAGTATAGGGCGACAGGGAAGTCAGCCCCAGCATTTT. Protein product: CASSIGRQGSQPQHF. The chain joins TRBV19 to TRBJ1-5, with TRBD1 matching 7 bases. Germline-derived CDR1 and CDR2 are LNHDA and SQIVND (reference sequence). The CDR3 is 15 residues long. Trimming at V came to 1 base and at J to 6 bases, leaving 6 bases not matched to a gene. Full variable domain (outside the CDR3, taken from reference TRBV19 and TRBJ1-5): DGGITQSPKYLFRKEGQNVTLSCEQNLNHDAMYWYRQDPGQGLRLIYYSQIVNDFQKGDIAEGYSVSREKKESFPLTVTSAQKNPTAFYLCASSIGRQGSQPQHFGDGTRLSIL.

The chain uses TRBV6-5 and TRBJ2-6; 8 bases line up with TRBD1. The germline CDR1 and CDR2 sequences are MNHEY and SVGAGI. The J segment lost 2 bases and the V segment lost 8 bases, leaving 2 bases of the junction unmatched. The CDR3 sequence is 14 residues long. The CDR3 sequence: CASQGAAGANVLTF. CDR3 nucleotide sequence: TGTGCCAGCCAGGGGGCGGCTGGGGCCAACGTCCTGACTTTC.

This chain links TRBV10-3 with TRBJ1-2, with 7 bases that match TRBD1. The CDR3 length is 15 residues. Germline lookup yields CDR1 ENHRY and CDR2 SYGVKD. Unmatched junction bases numbered 8, after V lost 5 bases and J lost 2 bases. CDR3 loop: CAISPPGTANYGYTF. In nucleotides, the CDR3 is TGTGCCATCAGTCCCCCAGGGACAGCCAACTATGGCTACACCTTC.